One sample yielded the 14 T cell receptor beta chains listed below, sequenced in a study of T cell changes during pregnancy in multiple sclerosis. Profiled with immunoSEQ multiplex PCR; TCRdb holds only in-frame clones, not every one. The sample holds some 100,000 clones, around 93% seen once. Source: peripheral blood, taken before pregnancy. These receptors came from a female donor with multiple sclerosis, enrolled in a pregnancy study.

The rearrangement joins TRBV6-5 to TRBJ1-2; D perhaps matches TRBD1 (6 bases). The V gene's germline CDR1 is MNHEY and CDR2 SVGAGI. V was shortened by 7 bases and J by 0 bases, with 12 bases between the two germline ends. The CDR3 has 14 amino acids. This chain's CDR3 is CASKGEGANYGYTF. The DNA for the CDR3 is TGTGCCAGCAAAGGGGAGGGGGCTAACTATGGCTACACCTTC.

This clone was detected once. This chain joins TRBV19 and TRBJ2-7, with 8 bases that match TRBD2. V was clipped by 3 bases and J by 3 bases; unmatched bases: 4. Looked up from germline, CDR1 is LNHDA and CDR2 is SQIVND (reference sequence). The CDR3 is 14 amino acids. The CDR3, as DNA: TGTGCCAGTAGTATCGGGGGGGTCCTCTACGAGCAGTACTTC. Translating it yields CASSIGGVLYEQYF.

The chain is built from TRBV27 and TRBJ2-5, with 10 positions matching TRBD2. V lost 8 bases and J lost 4; bases outside the gene matches: 7. There are 14 residues in the CDR3. CDR1 is MNHEY and CDR2 is SMNVEV in the germline V gene (reference sequence). The DNA for the CDR3 is TGTGCCAGCTCTTTTAGCGGGAGGATAGAGACCCAGTACTTC. Residues: CASSFSGRIETQYF.

This chain connects TRBV7-3 to TRBJ1-1, with D perhaps matching TRBD1 (6 bases). The germline CDR1 and CDR2 sequences are SGHTA and FQGTGA. The CDR3 runs to 13 residues. V lost 7 bases and J 4 bases, leaving 13 bases between the germline ends. The CDR3: CASTYRAGTEAFF. CDR3 nucleotide sequence: TGTGCCAGCACCTACAGGGCGGGCACTGAAGCTTTCTTT.

The V and J genes are TRBV9 and TRBJ1-1, with 10 bases fitting TRBD1. The germline V gene has CDR1 SGDLS and CDR2 YYNGEE. The V gene end was trimmed by 0 bases and the J gene end by 0 bases; junction bases not matched to a gene: 8. This CDR3 comprises 18 residues. CDR3 in DNA: TGTGCCAGCAGCGTAGGGCCCCTGACAGGGGGCCTGAACACTGAAGCTTTCTTT. Its protein product is CASSVGPLTGGLNTEAFF.

The chain uses TRBV15 and TRBJ2-1; 9 positions match TRBD2. V shed 6 bases and J 7 bases; nucleotides not matched to a gene: 7. The CDR3 sequence is 14 residues long. Germline assignment: CDR1 LNHNV and CDR2 YYDKDF (reference sequence). The CDR3 DNA follows: TGTGCCACCAGAACAGAGGGACTAGCAAATGAGCAGTTCTTC. Residues: CATRTEGLANEQFF.

This rearrangement joins TRBV28 to TRBJ1-1; 8 bases agree with TRBD1. Trimming took 5 bases from V and 0 from J; bases not matched to a gene: 2. The CDR3 length is 14 residues. The V gene's germline CDR1 is MDHEN and CDR2 SYDVKM. The CDR3 sequence: CASSTGQVNTEAFF. Written as DNA, the CDR3 is TGTGCCAGCAGTACGGGACAGGTGAACACTGAAGCTTTCTTT.

This chain links TRBV28 with TRBJ2-7; 8 bases line up with TRBD2. CDR1 and CDR2 from the germline V gene are MDHEN and SYDVKM. This CDR3 has 17 residues. The trim removed 6 bases at V and 2 bases at J, leaving 15 bases unmatched. CDR3 DNA sequence: TGTGCCAGCAGCCTCCCGGGGCGGAGCGGGAGAACCTACGAGCAGTACTTC. Its protein is CASSLPGRSGRTYEQYF.

The chain uses TRBV4-3 and TRBJ2-1; 11 nucleotides agree with TRBD2. With V trimmed by 0 bases and J by 10 bases, 2 bases remained unmatched. The CDR3 is 14 amino acids. Per the germline V gene, CDR1 is LGHNA and CDR2 is YSLEER. This CDR3 reads CASSQDLAGGEQFF. Here the CDR3 DNA reads TGCGCCAGCAGCCAAGATCTAGCGGGGGGAGAGCAGTTCTTC.

The chain recombines TRBV5-4 with TRBJ2-2; possibly TRBD2 for D (7 bases). The CDR3 has 13 amino acids. Trimming left V 3 bases short and J 6 bases short, with 9 bases between. Germline lookup yields CDR1 SGHNT and CDR2 YYREEE (reference sequence). CDR3 loop: CASSWGGPGELFF. The DNA of the CDR3 is TGTGCCAGCAGCTGGGGGGGGCCCGGGGAGCTGTTTTTT.

This clone has only one observation. This chain joins TRBV7-8 and TRBJ2-1; the match to TRBD2 covers 13 bases. CDR3 length equals 19 residues. Germline CDR1 SGHVS, CDR2 FQNEAQ. The ends lost 1 base at V and 0 bases at J; junction bases unmatched: 6. CDR3: CASSLVTSGRTGSYNEQFF. Written as DNA, the CDR3 is TGTGCCAGCAGCTTAGTGACTAGCGGGAGGACTGGCTCCTACAATGAGCAGTTCTTC.

The V call is TRBV15, the J call TRBJ1-5; perhaps TRBD1 as D (5 bases). Germline V gene lookup returns CDR1 LNHNV and CDR2 YYDKDF (reference sequence). Trimming shortened V by 8 bases and J by 2 bases, and 10 bases separated the two germline ends. The CDR3 has 13 amino acids. CDR3 protein: CATCPTGNQPQHF. CDR3 coding DNA: TGTGCCACCTGTCCGACAGGCAATCAGCCCCAGCATTTT.

The genes are TRBV4-2 and TRBJ2-1; 7 bases map to TRBD2. The CDR3 loop spans 16 amino acids. The junction had 9 bases not matched to a gene; V was cut back by 0 bases and J by 7 bases. Germline CDR1 and CDR2: LGHNA and YNFKEQ. The CDR3 sequence is CASSQESLGLSNEQFF. The CDR3 nucleotides read TGTGCCAGCAGCCAAGAATCACTGGGACTATCGAATGAGCAGTTCTTC.

This sequence joins TRBV11-2 and TRBJ2-1, with 13 bases identical to TRBD2. The CDR3 has 18 amino acids. Germline V gene data show CDR1 as SGHAT and CDR2 as FQNNGV. Unmatched junction bases numbered 15, after V lost 5 bases and J lost 8 bases. DNA of the CDR3: TGTGCCAGCAGCCCAGGACTAGCGGGAGTTGGGGGGCGGTATGAGCAGTTCTTC. Its translation: CASSPGLAGVGGRYEQFF.